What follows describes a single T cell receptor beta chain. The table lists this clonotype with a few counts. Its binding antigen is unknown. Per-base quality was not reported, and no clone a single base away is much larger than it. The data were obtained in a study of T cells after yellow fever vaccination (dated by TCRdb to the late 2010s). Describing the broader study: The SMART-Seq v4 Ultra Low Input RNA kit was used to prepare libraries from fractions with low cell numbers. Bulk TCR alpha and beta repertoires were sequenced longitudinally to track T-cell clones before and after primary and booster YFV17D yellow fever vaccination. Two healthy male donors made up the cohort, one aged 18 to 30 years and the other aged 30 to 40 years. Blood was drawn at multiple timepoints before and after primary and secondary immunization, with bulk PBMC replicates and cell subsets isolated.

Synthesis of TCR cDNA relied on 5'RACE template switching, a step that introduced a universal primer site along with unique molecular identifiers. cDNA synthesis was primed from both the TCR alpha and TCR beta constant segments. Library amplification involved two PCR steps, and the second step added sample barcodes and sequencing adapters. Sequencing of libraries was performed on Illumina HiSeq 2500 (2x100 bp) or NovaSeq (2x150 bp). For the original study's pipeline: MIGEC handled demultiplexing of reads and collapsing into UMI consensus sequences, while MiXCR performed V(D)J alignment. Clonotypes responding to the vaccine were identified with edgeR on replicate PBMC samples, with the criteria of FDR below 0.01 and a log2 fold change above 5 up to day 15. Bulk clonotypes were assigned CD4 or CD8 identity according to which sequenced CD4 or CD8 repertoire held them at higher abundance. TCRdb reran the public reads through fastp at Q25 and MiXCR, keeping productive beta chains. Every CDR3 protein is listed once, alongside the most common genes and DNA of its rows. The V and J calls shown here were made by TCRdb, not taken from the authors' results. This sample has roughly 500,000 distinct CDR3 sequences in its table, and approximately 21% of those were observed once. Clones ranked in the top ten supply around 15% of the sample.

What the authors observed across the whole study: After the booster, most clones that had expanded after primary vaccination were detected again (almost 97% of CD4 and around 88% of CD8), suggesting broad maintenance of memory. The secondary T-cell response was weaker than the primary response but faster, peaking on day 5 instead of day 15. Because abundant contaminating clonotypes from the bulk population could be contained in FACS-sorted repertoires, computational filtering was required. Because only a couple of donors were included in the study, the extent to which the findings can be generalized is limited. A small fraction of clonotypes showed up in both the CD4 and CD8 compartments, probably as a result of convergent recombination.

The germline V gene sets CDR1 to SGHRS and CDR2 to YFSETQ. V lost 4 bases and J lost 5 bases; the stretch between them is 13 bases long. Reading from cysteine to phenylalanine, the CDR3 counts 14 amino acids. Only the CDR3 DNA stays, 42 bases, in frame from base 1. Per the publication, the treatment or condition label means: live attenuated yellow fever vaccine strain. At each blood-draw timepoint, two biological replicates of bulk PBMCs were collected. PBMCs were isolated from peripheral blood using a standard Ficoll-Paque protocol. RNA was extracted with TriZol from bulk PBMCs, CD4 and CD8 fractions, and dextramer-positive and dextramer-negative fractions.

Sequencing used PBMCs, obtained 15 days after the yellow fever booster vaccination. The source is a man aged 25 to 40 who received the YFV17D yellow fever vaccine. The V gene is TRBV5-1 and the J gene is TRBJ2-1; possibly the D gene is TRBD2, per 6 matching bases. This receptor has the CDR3 CASSPYSGDNEQFF. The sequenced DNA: TGCGCCAGCAGCCCGTACTCGGGAGACAATGAGCAGTTCTTC.